Detailed here is one TCR beta chain. Its antigen remains unidentified. This record comes from a study of OX40 agonist ivuxolimab in advanced cancers. Study at large: Patients undergoing dose escalation presented with hepatocellular carcinoma, melanoma, renal cell or head and neck cancer. General study points: Clonal expansion by week 6 occurred in CD4+ and CD8+ blood T cells (at 0.1 to 3.0 mg/kg).

This table comes from immunoSEQ multiplex PCR, and its TCRdb copy is limited to in-frame clones, with some not included. Of tens of thousands of clones in the sample, 70% to 90% were seen once. The sample here was CD4+ or CD8+ T cells sorted from blood, taken in a trial of the OX40 agonist ivuxolimab. The receptor comes from an adult with an advanced solid tumor such as melanoma, head and neck, liver or kidney cancer.

CDR3 sequence reads: CASSVVSDAGAYGNTIYF. Written as DNA, the CDR3 is TGTGCCAGCAGCGTAGTTTCAGATGCAGGGGCGTATGGAAACACCATATATTTT. The V call is TRBV9, the J call TRBJ1-3; TRBD1 is a possible D gene (6 bases). The CDR3 consists of 18 residues. The V end lost 0 bases, the J end lost 3 bases, and 19 bases lay between the germline ends. Germline V gene sequence: CDR1 SGDLS, CDR2 YYNGEE.